Described below is a single T cell receptor (beta chain) sequence and its context. This sample stems from a study of blood T cell repertoires in COVID-19. Overall study context: Material from acute and convalescent COVID-19 was sourced from the United States, Italy and Spain.

Cohort 3 donors counted as recovered after two negative PCRs, clearance, or resolved symptoms. Study processing details: Reference gene primer amplification yielded estimated nucleated cell counts. Data came from immunoSEQ multiplex PCR; TCRdb stores just in-frame clones and leaves some out. The DNA was the basis for D and trimming; V, J and clone size are from that table. The data contain 200,000 to 250,000 clones, 84% of them singletons. Germline assignment: CDR1 SGHTA and CDR2 FQGNSA. V was cut by 5 bases and J by 5 bases, with 15 bases left in between. The CDR3 covers 14 residues. The specimen was PBMCs or T cells enriched from blood (not recorded which). The chain recombines TRBV7-2 with TRBJ2-5; TRBD1 is a possible D gene (6 bases). The clonotype originates from a man in his 60s who had recovered from COVID-19. DNA of the CDR3: TGTGCCAGCAGCCGGGTCGGCGGACAGGAGACCCAGTACTTC. Its protein is CASSRVGGQETQYF.